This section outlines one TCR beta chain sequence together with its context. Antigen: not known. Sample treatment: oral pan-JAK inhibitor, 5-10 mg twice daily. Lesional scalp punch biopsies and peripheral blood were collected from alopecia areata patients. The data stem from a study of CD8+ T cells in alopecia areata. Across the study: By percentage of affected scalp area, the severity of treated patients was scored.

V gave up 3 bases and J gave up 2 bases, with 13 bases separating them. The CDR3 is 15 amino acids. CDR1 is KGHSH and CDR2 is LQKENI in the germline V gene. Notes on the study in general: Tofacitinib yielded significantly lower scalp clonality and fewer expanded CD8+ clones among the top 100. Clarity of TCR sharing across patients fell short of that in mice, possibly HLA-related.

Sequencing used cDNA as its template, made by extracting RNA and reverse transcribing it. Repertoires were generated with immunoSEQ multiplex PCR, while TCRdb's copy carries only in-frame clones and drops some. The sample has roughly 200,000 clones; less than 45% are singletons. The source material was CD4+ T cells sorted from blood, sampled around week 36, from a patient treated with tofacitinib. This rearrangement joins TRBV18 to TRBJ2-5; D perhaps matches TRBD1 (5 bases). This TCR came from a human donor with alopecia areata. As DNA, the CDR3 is TGTGCCAGCTCACCCTACCGGACACTACAAGAGACCCAGTACTTC. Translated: CASSPYRTLQETQYF.